This T cell receptor beta chain is drawn from a study of OX40 agonist ivuxolimab in advanced cancers. Study-level information: An agonistic human IgG2 monoclonal antibody against OX40 (CD134) was given.

Here immunoSEQ multiplex PCR was the method, and the copy in TCRdb shows in-frame clones only, minus some. The sample has some 44,000 clones; over 75% are singletons. The V end was cut by 1 base, the J end by 5 bases, with 12 bases between. The CDR3 spans 15 residues. The germline gives CDR1 SGHTA, CDR2 FQGTGA. The chain uses TRBV7-3 and TRBJ2-1; D is perhaps TRBD1 or TRBD2 (5 bases each). The sequence was obtained from an adult with an advanced solid tumor such as melanoma, head and neck, liver or kidney cancer. The starting material was CD4+ or CD8+ T cells sorted from blood, obtained in a trial of the OX40 agonist ivuxolimab. The CDR3 nucleotides are TGTGCCAGCAGCTTAAGTGGGGACGGGGACAATGAGCAGTTCTTC. This sequence encodes CASSLSGDGDNEQFF.